The 14 T cell receptor beta chains below all came from one sample that was sequenced in a study of T-cell reconstitution after alpha-beta-depleted transplantation in children. Molecular barcoding with unique molecular identifiers was used for the TCRbeta library. TCRdb reprocessed the PCR reads with MiXCR, giving one entry per CDR3 protein. The sample has hundreds of thousands of distinct CDR3 sequences, roughly 13% seen once; the top ten hold 2.2%. Sequencing was performed on PBMCs, mostly from graft donor cells, taken 360 days after TCRalphabeta/CD19-depleted stem cell transplant. These receptor sequences come from a male patient aged 10 to 17 who had a stem cell transplant for acute myeloid leukemia, so the T cells may come from the graft donor.

This chain uses TRBV4-3 with TRBJ2-1; TRBD2 agrees at 7 bases. Looked up from germline, CDR1 is LGHNA and CDR2 is YSLEER. The CDR3 totals 16 residues. Trimming removed 1 base from V and 3 bases from J; junction bases left unmatched: 6. CDR3 nucleotides: TGCGCCAGCAGCCAAGCCGCGGGAGTCAACTACAATGAGCAGTTCTTC. Translated, it gives CASSQAAGVNYNEQFF.

J is TRBJ2-4 and V is TRBV28, with TRBD2 matching over 9 bases. V gave up 8 bases and J gave up 13 bases; unmatched junction bases: 6. Germline CDR1 reads MDHEN; CDR2 reads SYDVKM. The CDR3 length is 11 residues. CDR3 sequence reads: CASRGGTSQYF. DNA of the CDR3: TGTGCCAGCCGAGGCGGGACTAGCCAGTACTTC.

The J gene is TRBJ2-7, the V gene TRBV7-3; either TRBD1 or TRBD2 may fit D (6 bases each). With 5 bases removed from V and 0 bases from J, the gap between germline ends came to 17 bases. Germline CDR1 SGHTA, CDR2 FQGTGA. The CDR3 extends over 16 amino acids. The CDR3, as DNA: TGTGCCAGCAGCCTGAGGGGGGCGTATAGCTCCTACGAGCAGTACTTC. This translates into CASSLRGAYSSYEQYF.

The chain is built from TRBV7-2 and TRBJ1-1; D ambiguous. Trimming left V 10 bases short and J 10 bases short, with 16 bases between. The CDR3 extends over 11 amino acids. CDR1 SGHTA and CDR2 FQGNSA come from the germline V gene. The CDR3 sequence: CATTHDVGAFF. The CDR3 DNA is TGTGCCACCACCCACGACGTTGGAGCTTTCTTT.

This sequence joins TRBV15 and TRBJ2-5; 9 bases agree with TRBD2. Germline loops: CDR1 LNHNV, CDR2 YYDKDF (reference sequence). The junction had 12 bases not matched to a gene; V was cut back by 1 base and J by 0 bases. This CDR3 has 19 amino acids. The CDR3 DNA is TGTGCCACCAGCAGAGGATTGGCGGGAGGGCGAGGATACCAAGAGACCCAGTACTTC. It codes for CATSRGLAGGRGYQETQYF.

Notes on this clonotype: An end of the junction does not agree with germline; a read error may underlie this. The chain joins TRBV27 to TRBJ1-5, with 10 bases fitting TRBD1. Looked up from germline, CDR1 is MNHEY and CDR2 is SMNVEV (reference sequence). The CDR3 runs 17 residues. The DNA for the CDR3 is TGTGCCAGCAGCTTATGGGGGACAGGGGATAGCAATCAGCCCCAGCATTTT. Residues: CASSLWGTGDSNQPQHF.

This clonotype was observed at least ten times. The chain couples TRBV20-1 to TRBJ1-1, with 7 positions matching TRBD1. CDR3 size: 14 residues. V gave up 3 bases and J gave up 7 bases; unmatched junction bases: 11. Looked up from germline, CDR1 is DFQATT and CDR2 is SNEGSKA (reference sequence). CDR3 protein: CSARDYSGGGEAFF. The CDR3 DNA follows: TGCAGTGCTAGGGACTACTCAGGGGGAGGTGAAGCTTTCTTT.

This chain uses TRBV6-1 with TRBJ1-5; no firm D call. Trimming took 8 bases from V and 3 from J, leaving 11 bases between them. Germline CDR1 reads MNHNS; CDR2 reads SASEGT. CDR3 length equals 13 residues. CDR3 loop: CASRRSLNQPQHF. DNA for the CDR3: TGTGCCAGCCGGAGGTCCCTCAATCAGCCCCAGCATTTT.

This chain connects TRBV18 to TRBJ2-2; TRBD1 aligns across 9 bases. CDR3 size: 15 residues. The germline V gene has CDR1 KGHSH and CDR2 LQKENI. The V and J ends lost 6 bases and 3 bases, in that order; junction bases with no gene match: 5. CDR3 protein: CASSTGQGYTGELFF. As DNA, the CDR3 is TGTGCCAGCTCCACAGGACAGGGGTACACCGGGGAGCTGTTTTTT.

This chain links TRBV12-3 or TRBV12-4 with TRBJ2-1; TRBD1 matches at 8 bases. The ends lost 4 bases at V and 12 bases at J; junction bases unmatched: 14. The CDR3 is 15 residues long. The DNA for the CDR3 is TGTGCCAGCAGTTACAGGGACAGGCCCCTTAAAGGGCAGTTCTTC. Encoded protein: CASSYRDRPLKGQFF.

The chain carries TRBV30 and TRBJ2-7; 8 nucleotides match TRBD1. The CDR3 totals 17 residues. Germline CDR1 GTSNPN, CDR2 SVGIG (reference sequence). The ends lost 4 bases at V and 3 bases at J; junction bases unmatched: 17. Here the CDR3 DNA reads TGTGCCTGGAACGGACAGGGCGCGACAATAGACCACTACGAGCAGTACTTC. Encoded protein: CAWNGQGATIDHYEQYF.

This rearrangement joins TRBV28 to TRBJ1-2, with D possibly TRBD1 on 5 matching bases. Germline V gene lookup returns CDR1 MDHEN and CDR2 SYDVKM. Trimming removed 6 bases from V and 4 bases from J, with 15 bases in between. There are 14 residues in the CDR3. The CDR3 loop is CASSPRQPIYGYTF. In DNA, the CDR3 is TGTGCCAGCAGCCCTCGACAGCCGATCTATGGCTACACCTTC.

This clonotype was observed a handful of times. This chain uses TRBV14 with TRBJ2-1; 14 bases fit TRBD2. The V segment lost 4 bases and the J segment 3 bases; nucleotides outside the gene matches: 11. The CDR3 runs 19 residues. Germline assignment: CDR1 SGHDN and CDR2 FVKESK. Here the CDR3 DNA reads TGTGCCAGCAGCCGAGGGACTAGCGGGAGCCTTTGGTTCTACAATGAGCAGTTCTTC. Its translation is CASSRGTSGSLWFYNEQFF.

This clonotype was picked up a small number of times. V and J are TRBV28 and TRBJ2-5, with D tentatively TRBD1 (5 bases). There are 14 residues in the CDR3. The germline V gene has CDR1 MDHEN and CDR2 SYDVKM. V dropped 6 bases and J dropped 1 base, with 12 bases sitting between them. This CDR3 reads CASSSGMGQETQYF. The CDR3 DNA reads as TGTGCCAGCAGCTCAGGGATGGGCCAAGAGACCCAGTACTTC.